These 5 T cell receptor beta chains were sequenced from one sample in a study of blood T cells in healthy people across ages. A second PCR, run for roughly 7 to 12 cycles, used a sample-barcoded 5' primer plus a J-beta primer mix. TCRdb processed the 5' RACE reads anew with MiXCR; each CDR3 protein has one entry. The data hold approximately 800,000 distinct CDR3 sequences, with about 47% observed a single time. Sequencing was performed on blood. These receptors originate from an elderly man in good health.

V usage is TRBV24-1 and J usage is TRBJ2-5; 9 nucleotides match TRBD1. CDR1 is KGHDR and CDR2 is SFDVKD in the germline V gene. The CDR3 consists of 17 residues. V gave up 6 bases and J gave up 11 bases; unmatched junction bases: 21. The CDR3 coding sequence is TGTGCCACCAGTAGAGGAGGAGGGACAGGGCTTTACAATGAGCAGTACTTC. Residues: CATSRGGGTGLYNEQYF.

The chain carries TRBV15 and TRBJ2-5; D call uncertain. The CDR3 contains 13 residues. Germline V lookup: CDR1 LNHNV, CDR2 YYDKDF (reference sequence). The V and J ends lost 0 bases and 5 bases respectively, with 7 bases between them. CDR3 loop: CATSRDFRETQYF. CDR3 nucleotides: TGTGCCACCAGCAGAGATTTTAGGGAGACCCAGTACTTC.

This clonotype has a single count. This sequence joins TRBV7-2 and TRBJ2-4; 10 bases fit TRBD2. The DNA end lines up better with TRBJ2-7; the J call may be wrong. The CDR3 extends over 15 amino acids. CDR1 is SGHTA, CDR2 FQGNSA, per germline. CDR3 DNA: TGTGCCAGCAGCTACCGAGCGGGGGGGCTCTACGAGCAGTACTTC. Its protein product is CASSYRAGGLYEQYF.

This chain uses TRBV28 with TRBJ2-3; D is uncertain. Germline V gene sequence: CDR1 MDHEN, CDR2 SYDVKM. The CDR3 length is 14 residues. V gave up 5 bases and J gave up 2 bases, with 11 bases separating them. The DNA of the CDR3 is TGTGCCAGCAGTGTGAGTCTGCCCACAGATACGCAGTATTTT. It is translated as CASSVSLPTDTQYF.

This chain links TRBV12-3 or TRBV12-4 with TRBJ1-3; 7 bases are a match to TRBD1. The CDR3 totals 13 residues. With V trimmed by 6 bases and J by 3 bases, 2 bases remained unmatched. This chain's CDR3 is CASRGQNGNTIYF. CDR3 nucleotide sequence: TGTGCCAGCAGGGGACAGAATGGAAACACCATATATTTT.